The entry that follows covers one TCR beta chain sequence. The data originate from a study of blood T cell repertoires in COVID-19. Study overall: Material from acute and convalescent COVID-19 was sourced from the United States, Italy and Spain. T cells, B-cell-depleted T cells, or PBMCs provided the cDNA or gDNA that served as material.

The CDR3 consists of 16 residues. Germline trimming cut 3 bases from V and 2 bases from J; bases unmatched to any gene: 7. Germline lookup yields CDR1 SGHTA and CDR2 FQGNSA. Assay: immunoSEQ multiplex PCR; the TCRdb copy retains only in-frame clones and omits some. The sample contains over 200,000 clones, more than 70% of which appear only once. The receptor was derived from a woman in her 50s with acute or convalescent COVID-19. The sample taken for sequencing was peripheral blood. The rearrangement links TRBV7-2 to TRBJ2-7; TRBD2 aligns across 10 bases. This chain's CDR3 is CASSLASGSNPYEQYF. CDR3 DNA sequence: TGTGCCAGCAGCTTGGCTAGCGGGAGTAACCCCTACGAGCAGTACTTC.